The 7 T cell receptor beta chains below come from one sample, sequenced in a study of T cells after yellow fever vaccination. TCRdb re-called the 5' RACE reads with MiXCR, one entry per CDR3 protein. The table includes more than 350,000 distinct CDR3 sequences, 9.5% to 13% detected once. This sample comprised PBMCs, obtained on the day of the first yellow fever vaccination. Receptors originate from a man between 18 and 35 years old who received the YFV17D yellow fever vaccine.

CDR3 DNA sequence: TGTGCCAGCAGCCCTCAGGGACAGGGGATAGCTGAAGCTTTCTTT. It translates to CASSPQGQGIAEAFF. The rearrangement uses TRBV7-3 and TRBJ1-1; 10 bases are shared with TRBD1. Germline V lookup: CDR1 SGHTA, CDR2 FQGTGA. This CDR3 comprises 15 residues. J gave up 6 bases and V 5 bases, and 9 bases lay outside the gene matches.

This clonotype has at least ten counts. The chain carries TRBV5-1 and TRBJ2-5, with 9 bases matching TRBD1. J gave up 2 bases and V 3 bases, and 2 bases lay outside the gene matches. This CDR3 region has 14 residues. Germline V gene sequence: CDR1 SGHRS, CDR2 YFSETQ. CDR3 protein: CASSSGQGQETQYF. CDR3 DNA: TGCGCCAGCAGCTCGGGACAGGGACAAGAGACCCAGTACTTC.

This clonotype has just a few counts. The V gene is TRBV7-9, the J gene TRBJ2-5, with a weak D call TRBD1 (6 bases). Per germline, CDR1 SEHNR and CDR2 FQNEAQ (reference sequence). The CDR3 loop spans 16 amino acids. V was shortened by 6 bases and J by 0 bases, with 17 bases between the two germline ends. The CDR3 sequence is CASRRPGHSYQETQYF. CDR3 DNA sequence: TGTGCCAGCAGACGGCCGGGACACTCGTACCAAGAGACCCAGTACTTC.

The chain carries TRBV11-2 and TRBJ2-5; D unresolved. The V and J ends lost 5 bases and 5 bases respectively, with 9 bases between them. Germline CDR1 SGHAT, CDR2 FQNNGV. The CDR3 covers 12 residues. DNA of the CDR3: TGTGCCAGCAGCCAACGCCGGGAGACCCAGTACTTC. Translating gives CASSQRRETQYF.

The chain carries TRBV5-1 and TRBJ2-3; TRBD1 is a possible D gene (5 bases). V was shortened by 0 bases and J by 6 bases, with 17 bases between the two germline ends. CDR3 length equals 16 residues. Germline V lookup: CDR1 SGHRS, CDR2 YFSETQ. The CDR3 sequence is CASSLGGIPGKDTQYF. The CDR3 coding sequence is TGCGCCAGCAGCTTGGGGGGTATTCCAGGGAAGGATACGCAGTATTTT.

The chain recombines TRBV6-1 with TRBJ2-7, with D hard to call. This CDR3 is 13 amino acids long. Germline lookup yields CDR1 MNHNS and CDR2 SASEGT. V lost 7 bases and J 3 bases, leaving 13 bases between the germline ends. In DNA, the CDR3 is TGTGCCAGCACCTTGGGGAAAAACTACGAGCAGTACGTC. As protein: CASTLGKNYEQYV.

The chain couples TRBV5-1 to TRBJ1-5; D possibly corresponds to TRBD1 (6 bases). V gave up 7 bases and J gave up 8 bases, with 22 bases separating them. CDR1 and CDR2 (germline): SGHRS, YFSETQ. The CDR3 has 15 amino acids. CDR3 sequence (DNA): TGCGCCAGCGCCCCGTCGGGGACACCTTATGAGCCCCAGCATTTT. Protein product: CASAPSGTPYEPQHF.